This T cell receptor (beta chain) appears in the sequencing data of a study of control samples from healthy donors and cancer patients. Assay used: immunoSEQ multiplex PCR; TCRdb lists only in-frame clones, some missing. The sample has around 100,000 clones; approximately 90% are singletons. This receptor was identified in a man under 40 in good health. The sequencing sample was made of blood.

Written as DNA, the CDR3 is TGTGCCACCCGTCCTTCAACAGGAAAAGGGTCTGAAGCTTTCTTT. Its translation is CATRPSTGKGSEAFF. This rearrangement joins TRBV24-1 to TRBJ1-1; maybe TRBD1 (5 bases). The germline gives CDR1 KGHDR, CDR2 SFDVKD. This CDR3 contains 15 residues. Trimming took 9 bases from V and 6 from J, leaving 22 bases between them.